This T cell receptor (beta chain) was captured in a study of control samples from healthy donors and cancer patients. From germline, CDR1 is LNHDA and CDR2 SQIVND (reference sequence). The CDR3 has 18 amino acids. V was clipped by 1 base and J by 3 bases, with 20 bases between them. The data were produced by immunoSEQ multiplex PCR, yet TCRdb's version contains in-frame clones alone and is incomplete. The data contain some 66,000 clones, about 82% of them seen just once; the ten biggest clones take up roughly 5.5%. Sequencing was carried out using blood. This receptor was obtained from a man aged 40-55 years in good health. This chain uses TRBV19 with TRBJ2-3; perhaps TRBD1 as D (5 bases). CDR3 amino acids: CASSIVSGAGPGTDTQYF. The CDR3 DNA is TGTGCCAGTAGTATAGTAAGTGGTGCAGGGCCTGGAACAGATACGCAGTATTTT.